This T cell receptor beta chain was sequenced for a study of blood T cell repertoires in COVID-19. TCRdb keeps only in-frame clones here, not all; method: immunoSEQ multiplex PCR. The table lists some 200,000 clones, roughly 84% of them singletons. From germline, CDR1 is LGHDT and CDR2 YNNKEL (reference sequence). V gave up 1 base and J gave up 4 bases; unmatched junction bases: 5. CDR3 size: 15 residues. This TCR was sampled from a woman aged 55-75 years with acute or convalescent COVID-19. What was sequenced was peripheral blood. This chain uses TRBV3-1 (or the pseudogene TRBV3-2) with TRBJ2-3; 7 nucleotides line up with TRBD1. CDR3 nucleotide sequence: TGTGCCAGCAGCCAAGTCGAGGGGGCGGCAGATACGCAGTATTTT. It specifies CASSQVEGAADTQYF.